One sample yielded the 8 T cell receptor beta chains listed below, sequenced in a study of shared clonotypes between healthy human individuals. The method was immunoSEQ multiplex PCR; TCRdb's version includes in-frame clones alone and lacks a portion of them. The repertoire consists of roughly 1,500,000 clones, with approximately 98% occurring once and the leading ten covering about 0.45%. Specimen: naive CD4+ T cells sorted from blood. Specified subset: CD45RA+ positively selected. The receptor source for this set is a man aged 30 to 39 in good health.

The chain couples TRBV21-1 to TRBJ2-7; the tabulated D call, TRBD2, remains unverified against the DNA. TRBV21-1 is a pseudogene locus. This CDR3 is 12 amino acids long. CDR3 sequence (DNA): TGTGCCAGCAGCAAAGGAAGAGGCGAGCAGTACTTC. Protein sequence: CASSKGRGEQYF.

Of note for this clone: This specimen includes other DNA sequences encoding the same CDR3. CDR3 DNA sequence: TGCAGCGTCCGGACGGGGACAGATACGCAGTATTTT. Protein: CSVRTGTDTQYF. The rearrangement uses TRBV29-1 and TRBJ2-3; D is perhaps TRBD2 (5 bases). The germline V gene encodes CDR1 SQVTM and CDR2 ANQGSEA. V shed 6 bases and J shed 3 bases, with 10 bases lying between them. The CDR3 runs to 12 residues.

The gene calls are TRBV27 and TRBJ2-7; D is unclear. The V end was cut by 3 bases, the J end by 0 bases, with 6 bases between. Germline V lookup: CDR1 MNHEY, CDR2 SMNVEV (reference sequence). This CDR3 is 13 amino acids long. The CDR3 DNA reads as TGTGCCAGCAGTTTTACCCCCTCCTACGAGCAGTACTTC. Translated: CASSFTPSYEQYF.

The chain combines TRBV5-1 with TRBJ1-5; possibly TRBD1 for D (5 bases). The CDR3 loop spans 15 amino acids. Germline V gene data show CDR1 as SGHRS and CDR2 as YFSETQ. Trimming removed 0 bases at V and 3 bases at J, with 10 bases between. The CDR3 loop reads CASSLDGAPNQPQHF. In DNA, the CDR3 is TGCGCCAGCAGCTTGGATGGGGCCCCCAATCAGCCCCAGCATTTT. The whole variable domain, filled in from reference TRBV5-1 and TRBJ1-5, reads KAGVTQTPRYLIKTRGQQVTLSCSPISGHRSVSWYQQTPGQGLQFLFEYFSETQRNKGNFPGRFSGRQFSNSRSEMNVSTLELGDSALYLCASSLDGAPNQPQHFGDGTRLSIL.

The J gene is TRBJ1-2, the V gene TRBV30; D gene ambiguous. This CDR3 is 14 amino acids long. V was shortened by 4 bases and J by 5 bases, with 17 bases between the two germline ends. Germline assignment: CDR1 GTSNPN and CDR2 SVGIG (reference sequence). This CDR3 reads CAWTHTDRQYGYTF. The CDR3 DNA reads as TGTGCCTGGACACATACCGACCGGCAATATGGCTACACCTTC. The full variable domain, in which reference TRBV30 and TRBJ1-2 provide the parts outside the CDR3, is SQTIHQWPATLVQPVGSPLSLECTVEGTSNPNLYWYRQAAGRGLQLLFYSVGIGQISSEVPQNLSASRPQDRQFILSSKKLLLSDSGFYLCAWTHTDRQYGYTFGSGTRLTVV.

The rearrangement links TRBV11-2 to TRBJ2-2, with D perhaps matching TRBD1 or TRBD2 (5 bases each). Between the trimmed V and J ends, which lost 0 bases and 8 bases, there was a span of 16 bases. The CDR3 runs 16 residues. CDR1 is SGHAT, CDR2 FQNNGV, per germline. The CDR3 loop reads CASSLETGGFSGELFF. The DNA for the CDR3 is TGTGCCAGCAGCTTAGAGACTGGGGGTTTTTCTGGGGAGCTGTTTTTT. Full variable domain (outside the CDR3, taken from reference TRBV11-2 and TRBJ2-2): EAGVAQSPRYKIIEKRQSVAFWCNPISGHATLYWYQQILGQGPKLLIQFQNNGVVDDSQLPKDRFSAERLKGVDSTLKIQPAKLEDSAVYLCASSLETGGFSGELFFGEGSRLTVL.

This clone was seen a single time. This chain links TRBV19 with TRBJ1-5; D is unresolved. Germline V gene sequence: CDR1 LNHDA, CDR2 SQIVND (reference sequence). Trimming shortened V by 3 bases and J by 1 base, and 10 bases separated the two germline ends. The CDR3 sequence is 15 residues long. The CDR3 DNA follows: TGTGCCAGTAGTATCGACGGAATAAGCAATCAGCCCCAGCATTTT. Translated, it gives CASSIDGISNQPQHF.

Points on this clone: Other DNA sequences in the same sample also yield this CDR3. The chain recombines TRBV18 with TRBJ2-3, with TRBD2 matching over 13 bases. Germline V gene data show CDR1 as KGHSH and CDR2 as LQKENI. The CDR3 length is 16 residues. V lost 4 bases to trimming and J lost 0 bases; unmatched junction nucleotides: 1. DNA of the CDR3: TGTGCCAGCTCACAGGGACTAGCGGGGAGCACAGATACGCAGTATTTT. Translated, it gives CASSQGLAGSTDTQYF. The full variable domain, its missing parts supplied by reference TRBV18 and TRBJ2-3, is NAGVMQNPRHLVRRRGQEARLRCSPMKGHSHVYWYRQLPEEGLKFMVYLQKENIIDESGMPKERFSAEFPKEGPSILRIQQVVRGDSAAYFCASSQGLAGSTDTQYFGPGTRLTVL.